The T cell receptor (beta chain) described here comes from a study of T cells after yellow fever vaccination. Across the whole study: Libraries from low-cell-number fractions were prepared with the SMART-Seq v4 Ultra Low Input RNA kit. Whole-study results and caveats: It was the secondary response that reached its peak faster, day 5 versus 15, but it was weaker. Booster samples showed a return of most primary-vaccination clones (almost 97% CD4, 85% to 90% CD8).

In germline, CDR1 is MDHEN, CDR2 SYDVKM. V was pared by 4 bases and J by 10 bases, with 15 bases of the junction left unmatched. The CDR3 is 18 residues long. As TCR cDNA was made by 5'RACE template switching, a universal primer site and UMIs were added. TCRdb analysed the 5' RACE reads with MiXCR anew, one entry per CDR3 protein. Here the sample spans some 500,000 distinct CDR3 sequences, roughly 12% being singletons. Only a few counts were recorded for this clonotype. What it recognizes is unknown. The TCR comes from a man aged 25 to 40 who received the YFV17D yellow fever vaccine. The chain uses TRBV28 and TRBJ2-1; 14 bases agree with TRBD2. This sample comprised PBMCs, obtained on the day of the yellow fever booster vaccination. The CDR3, as DNA: TGTGCCAGCAGTTCCCCGGGACTAGCGGGAGCACTGGTATGGGAGCAGTTCTTC. Translated: CASSSPGLAGALVWEQFF.